Each of the 24 T cell receptor beta chains below was sequenced from the same sample in a study of PD-L1 blockade in urothelial cancer. Profiling relied on immunoSEQ multiplex PCR, and the TCRdb table lists in-frame clones only, not all of them. The sample has 35,000 to 55,000 clones, around nine tenths seen once. Sequences were derived from PBMCs, sampled around atezolizumab (anti-PD-L1) treatment. These receptors were taken from a woman aged 55-70 years with urothelial cancer.

V usage is TRBV7-9 and J usage is TRBJ2-7; 12 bases agree with TRBD2. Per the germline V gene, CDR1 is SEHNR and CDR2 is FQNEAQ (reference sequence). The CDR3 is 15 residues long. V shed 1 base and J 7 bases; nucleotides not matched to a gene: 5. The CDR3 DNA reads TGTGCCAGCAGCTTAGGACTAGCGGGGGTGGCGGAGCAGTACTTC. Translating gives CASSLGLAGVAEQYF.

This chain connects TRBV5-4 to TRBJ2-7, with 10 nucleotides matching TRBD2. The length of the CDR3 is 15 residues. Germline V lookup: CDR1 SGHNT, CDR2 YYREEE (reference sequence). With V trimmed by 3 bases and J by 7 bases, 10 bases remained unmatched. The CDR3 here is CASSSSGRPLGEQYF. Written as DNA, the CDR3 is TGTGCCAGCAGCTCTAGCGGGAGACCTCTGGGGGAGCAGTACTTC.

V gene TRBV25-1 combines with J gene TRBJ1-4; no clear D gene. CDR1 is MGHDK, CDR2 SYGVNS, per germline. V lost 3 bases, J lost 8 bases, and 13 bases lay in between. There are 14 residues in the CDR3. CDR3 residues: CASSEAGFGEKLFF. Written as DNA, the CDR3 is TGTGCCAGCAGTGAGGCGGGATTCGGAGAAAAACTGTTTTTT.

The chain is built from TRBV7-2 and TRBJ2-3, with a possible D match to TRBD2 (6 bases). Germline CDR1 and CDR2: SGHTA and FQGNSA. The CDR3 length is 15 residues. Trimming left V 0 bases short and J 3 bases short, with 10 bases between. The DNA of the CDR3 is TGTGCCAGCAGCTTAGCGGAGGGGCTGACAGATACGCAGTATTTT. It specifies CASSLAEGLTDTQYF.

This clone has a single count. The gene calls are TRBV19 and TRBJ2-1, with 8 bases identical to TRBD2. The CDR3 runs 15 residues. CDR1 LNHDA and CDR2 SQIVND come from the germline V gene (reference sequence). Trimming removed 7 bases from V and 7 bases from J; junction bases left unmatched: 12. The CDR3 bases are TGTGCCAGTACGGTTAGCGGGGTCGTCGGGAATGAGCAGTTCTTC. It encodes CASTVSGVVGNEQFF.

The V gene is TRBV5-1, the J gene TRBJ2-5, with D perhaps matching TRBD2 (5 bases). Germline CDR1 and CDR2: SGHRS and YFSETQ. The CDR3 runs to 11 residues. Trimming removed 4 bases from V and 7 bases from J, with 8 bases in between. The DNA of the CDR3 is TGCGCCAGCAGCCTACTAGGGACCCAGTACTTC. Amino acid sequence: CASSLLGTQYF. The entire variable domain, with the rest obtained from reference TRBV5-1 and TRBJ2-5, is as follows: KAGVTQTPRYLIKTRGQQVTLSCSPISGHRSVSWYQQTPGQGLQFLFEYFSETQRNKGNFPGRFSGRQFSNSRSEMNVSTLELGDSALYLCASSLLGTQYFGPGTRLLVL.

The chain has TRBV2 and TRBJ2-1; 14 bases match TRBD2. Trimming cost V 7 bases and J 9 bases; bases outside gene matches: 8. This CDR3 contains 15 residues. The germline V gene has CDR1 SNHLY and CDR2 FYNNEI. The CDR3 DNA sequence: TGTGCCAGCAAAGAGACTAGCGGGGGGGAAGGTGAGCAGTTCTTC. Encoded protein: CASKETSGGEGEQFF. Filled out from reference TRBV2 and TRBJ2-1, the complete variable domain reads EPEVTQTPSHQVTQMGQEVILRCVPISNHLYFYWYRQILGQKVEFLVSFYNNEISEKSEIFDDQFSVERPDGSNFTLKIRSTKLEDSAMYFCASKETSGGEGEQFFGPGTRLTVL.

This chain links TRBV28 with TRBJ1-5; no reliable D call. CDR1 is MDHEN and CDR2 is SYDVKM in the germline V gene. Trimming took 3 bases from V and 0 from J, leaving 9 bases between them. The CDR3 is made up of 15 amino acids. CDR3 bases: TGTGCCAGCAGTTTCTTCGCAGTTAGCAATCAGCCCCAGCATTTT. This sequence encodes CASSFFAVSNQPQHF.

CDR3 in DNA: TGTGCCAGCAGCCCCCCCCCAGGCACCCCCTACAATGAGCAGTTCTTC. Amino acid sequence: CASSPPPGTPYNEQFF. The chain joins TRBV5-6 to TRBJ2-1; no clear D gene. Germline V gene lookup returns CDR1 SGHDT and CDR2 YYEEEE. The CDR3 is 16 amino acids. Trimming stripped 4 bases from V and 2 bases from J, with 16 bases between.

This chain links TRBV6-6 with TRBJ2-1, with a tentative D call TRBD2 (5 bases). Germline V gene lookup returns CDR1 MNHNY and CDR2 SVGAGI (reference sequence). The CDR3 length is 16 residues. V lost 0 bases and J lost 6, with 15 bases in between. This CDR3 reads CASSYSLGRGSNEQFF. CDR3 bases: TGTGCCAGCAGTTACTCCTTAGGCCGTGGGAGCAATGAGCAGTTCTTC.

This clone was observed a handful of times. The chain uses TRBV18 and TRBJ1-1, with TRBD1 matching over 8 bases. The CDR3 runs to 15 residues. Germline-derived CDR1 and CDR2 are KGHSH and LQKENI. V dropped 3 bases and J dropped 4; count of bases not matched to a gene: 7. The CDR3 sequence: CASSPGTGWSTEAFF. CDR3 nucleotides: TGTGCCAGCTCACCCGGGACAGGTTGGAGCACTGAAGCTTTCTTT.

The rearrangement joins TRBV9 to TRBJ1-5; D gene unclear. V shed 0 bases and J shed 8 bases, with 12 bases lying between them. Germline assignment: CDR1 SGDLS and CDR2 YYNGEE. The CDR3 consists of 14 residues. The CDR3 bases are TGTGCCAGCAGCGTAGAAGGAGGGCTTGAGCCCCAGCATTTT. Its protein is CASSVEGGLEPQHF.

The chain recombines TRBV4-1 with TRBJ2-7; D may be TRBD1 (6 bases). Germline CDR1 and CDR2: MGHRA and YSYEKL. Deletions cut 0 bases from V and 0 bases from J, with 15 bases between. This CDR3 is built from 17 residues. DNA for the CDR3: TGCGCCAGCAGCCAAGACGCTCGGACAGCTAGCTCCTACGAGCAGTACTTC. It encodes CASSQDARTASSYEQYF.

The rearrangement links TRBV5-4 to TRBJ1-1, with a tentative D call TRBD1 (5 bases). The V end was cut by 1 base, the J end by 1 base, with 8 bases between. Germline CDR1 reads SGHNT; CDR2 reads YYREEE (reference sequence). The CDR3 extends over 14 amino acids. Written as DNA, the CDR3 is TGTGCCAGCAGCTTGCCCGGGGGGAACACTGAAGCTTTCTTT. It is translated as CASSLPGGNTEAFF. The complete variable domain, with remaining parts taken from reference TRBV5-4 and TRBJ1-1, reads ETGVTQSPTHLIKTRGQQVTLRCSSQSGHNTVSWYQQALGQGPQFIFQYYREEENGRGNFPPRFSGLQFPNYSSELNVNALELDDSALYLCASSLPGGNTEAFFGQGTRLTVV.

The rearrangement uses TRBV14 and TRBJ2-3, with TRBD1 identical over 11 bases. V dropped 4 bases and J dropped 4; count of bases not matched to a gene: 10. This CDR3 region has 17 residues. The germline gives CDR1 SGHDN, CDR2 FVKESK. The DNA for the CDR3 is TGTGCCAGCAGCCGAAGGACAGGGGGCCGTGGAGCAGATACGCAGTATTTT. Protein: CASSRRTGGRGADTQYF.

This rearrangement joins TRBV19 to TRBJ2-7; D is unclear. The CDR3 is made up of 15 amino acids. The V end was cut by 1 base, the J end by 1 base, with 11 bases between. The V gene's germline CDR1 is LNHDA and CDR2 SQIVND (reference sequence). The CDR3, as DNA: TGTGCCAGTAGTATAGCGCCCAGGAATTCCTACGAGCAGTACTTC. Residues: CASSIAPRNSYEQYF.

V gene TRBV7-3 combines with J gene TRBJ2-1, with 9 bases that match TRBD2. V was pared by 0 bases and J by 5 bases, with 5 bases of the junction left unmatched. There are 16 residues in the CDR3. Germline V lookup: CDR1 SGHTA, CDR2 FQGTGA. This CDR3 is CASSLTSGGFDNEQFF. The CDR3 DNA follows: TGTGCCAGCAGCTTAACTAGCGGGGGATTTGACAATGAGCAGTTCTTC.

For this clone: In the same sample, other DNA sequences code for this CDR3. The chain has TRBV5-4 and TRBJ1-2; TRBD1 might be the D (5 bases). The ends were cut back, 4 bases at V and 1 base at J, with 8 bases in the middle. This CDR3 has 13 residues. The germline V gene encodes CDR1 SGHNT and CDR2 YYREEE (reference sequence). CDR3 DNA: TGTGCCAGCAGCCCTGACAGTAACTATGGCTACACCTTC. Residues: CASSPDSNYGYTF.

V is TRBV11-3 and J is TRBJ2-7; TRBD2 aligns across 16 bases. The trim removed 1 base at V and 2 bases at J, leaving 5 bases unmatched. Germline CDR1 and CDR2: SGHNT and YENEEA. The CDR3 spans 18 residues. CDR3 coding DNA: TGTGCCAGCAGCTTAGTAGGGACTAGCGGGGGGGATCCCTACGAGCAGTACTTC. Amino acids: CASSLVGTSGGDPYEQYF.

This clone showed up just a few times. The chain combines TRBV7-9 with TRBJ2-7, with 7 bases fitting TRBD1. V dropped 6 bases and J dropped 6; count of bases not matched to a gene: 11. CDR1 and CDR2 (germline): SEHNR, FQNEAQ (reference sequence). The CDR3 runs 14 residues. The CDR3, as DNA: TGTGCCAGCAGTAATAGGACAGGTCTCCGCGAGCAGTACTTC. It specifies CASSNRTGLREQYF.

The chain recombines TRBV6-6 with TRBJ2-3; the match to TRBD2 covers 13 bases. The CDR3 totals 14 residues. V was clipped by 7 bases and J by 8 bases; unmatched bases: 6. CDR1 and CDR2 from the germline V gene are MNHNY and SVGAGI (reference sequence). The DNA for the CDR3 is TGTGCCAGCAATACAAGACTAGCGGGAGGTACGCAGTATTTT. Translated: CASNTRLAGGTQYF.

DNA of the CDR3: TGTGCCAGCAGCACTCGGGACTCCGTCTACACCTTC. It yields the protein CASSTRDSVYTF. The chain uses TRBV7-6 and TRBJ1-2; TRBD1 is a possible D gene (5 bases). V dropped 5 bases and J dropped 10 bases, with 14 bases sitting between them. Germline CDR1 is SGHVS and CDR2 is FNYEAQ. CDR3 length equals 12 residues.

This chain joins TRBV28 and TRBJ1-2; a possible D gene is TRBD1 (6 bases). The germline V gene has CDR1 MDHEN and CDR2 SYDVKM. Between the trimmed V and J ends, which lost 5 bases and 6 bases, there was a span of 10 bases. The CDR3 has 12 residues. DNA for the CDR3: TGTGCCAGCAGTCGACAGGAGCATGGCTACACCTTC. This translates into CASSRQEHGYTF.

The chain uses TRBV18 and TRBJ2-7, with TRBD1 as a possible D gene (5 bases). Germline CDR1 and CDR2: KGHSH and LQKENI. V lost 3 bases and J 5 bases, leaving 8 bases between the germline ends. The CDR3 totals 12 residues. CDR3 amino acids: CASSPDSHEQYF. The DNA of the CDR3 is TGTGCCAGCTCACCTGACAGCCACGAGCAGTACTTC.